This paragraph reports one TCR beta chain. Its cognate antigen is unknown. The time point was: healthy volunteer bleed at 6 weeks. Total RNA was isolated from unfractionated whole blood. The sample is drawn from a study of human T cells and chemical hapten exposure. Study summary: Per-sample variation in TCR yield stemmed mainly from small pooled library volume differences.

This CDR3 spans 14 amino acids. Looked up from germline, CDR1 is MNHEY and CDR2 is SMNVEV (reference sequence). The ends were cut back, 5 bases at V and 0 bases at J, with 11 bases in the middle. General observations from the study: Sensitizing with DPC caused no change in TCRs above 1 in 1000 frequency.

The library attached unique molecular identifiers to individual cDNA molecules. Original processing methods: The number of TCRs in each sample had a median of approximately 93,000 and spanned 23,224 to 690,600. Each CDR3 protein gets one entry after TCRdb re-called the RACE reads with MiXCR. The V and J calls come from TCRdb's annotation, not from the publication. This repertoire shows some 65,000 distinct CDR3 sequences, around 6.1% found once; its top ten account for around 3.4%. This chain links TRBV27 with TRBJ2-7; no reliable D call. This TCR came from a female donor in good health. Some clones in this sample may be carry-over from other donors' samples. Sequencing was carried out using whole blood. This chain's CDR3 is CASSTWAISYEQYF. As DNA, the CDR3 is TGTGCCAGCAGTACCTGGGCCATCTCCTACGAGCAGTACTTC.